The 32 T cell receptor beta chains below come from one sample, sequenced in a study of cytomegalovirus exposure and HLA in healthy donors. The PCR used 60 Vbeta and 13 Jbeta primers. Method: immunoSEQ multiplex PCR; TCRdb's copy keeps in-frame clones and lacks some. There are 20,000 to 30,000 clones in the sample; almost 70% occur only once, and 3.5% to 4.5% lies in the top ten. Sequencing was performed on PBMCs. Every receptor here comes from a woman aged 45 to 65 in good health and CMV-seronegative.

As to this clone: At one of its ends the junction is not consistent with the germline gene, which may arise from a read error. The chain links TRBV6-5 to TRBJ1-1; tentative D call: TRBD1 (5 bases). The CDR3 sequence is 15 residues long. CDR1 is MNHEY and CDR2 is SVGAGI in the germline V gene. In DNA, the CDR3 is TGTGCTAGCAGGCGGGACGGAAGGATGAACACTGAAGCTTTCTTT. This gives the protein CASRRDGRMNTEAFF.

By proportion, this clone is medium-sized. This chain uses TRBV27 with TRBJ1-6; 8 bases fit TRBD1. The junction had 4 bases not matched to a gene; V was cut back by 4 bases and J by 8 bases. Germline loops: CDR1 MNHEY, CDR2 SMNVEV (reference sequence). This CDR3 spans 14 amino acids. CDR3 DNA: TGTGCCAGCAGTTCTGAGACAGGGGATTCACCCCTCCACTTT. Translated, it gives CASSSETGDSPLHF.

The gene calls are TRBV28 and TRBJ1-1; D is perhaps TRBD1 (6 bases). This CDR3 contains 14 residues. Trimming shortened V by 3 bases and J by 6 bases, and 14 bases separated the two germline ends. Germline values: CDR1 MDHEN, CDR2 SYDVKM. CDR3 residues: CASSFRGGGPEAFF. CDR3 coding DNA: TGTGCCAGCAGTTTCCGAGGGGGGGGCCCTGAAGCTTTCTTT.

The V gene is TRBV6-5, the J gene TRBJ1-2; a possible D gene is TRBD1 (6 bases). The ends were cut back, 2 bases at V and 5 bases at J, with 15 bases in the middle. Germline lookup yields CDR1 MNHEY and CDR2 SVGAGI. This CDR3 region has 15 residues. The CDR3: CASSYKVRGGYGYTF. The DNA for the CDR3 is TGTGCCAGCAGTTACAAGGTCAGGGGAGGGTATGGCTACACCTTC.

The chain couples TRBV28 to TRBJ2-2, with 14 bases matching TRBD2. Germline CDR1 reads MDHEN; CDR2 reads SYDVKM. V was clipped by 6 bases and J by 5 bases; unmatched bases: 11. CDR3 size: 18 residues. The CDR3 spells CASRSGTSGRVGTGELFF. CDR3 bases: TGTGCCAGCAGATCCGGGACTAGCGGGAGAGTAGGGACCGGGGAGCTGTTTTTT.

The chain employs TRBV25-1 and TRBJ1-1; 7 nucleotides line up with TRBD1. Losses at the gene ends were 7 bases for V and 2 bases for J; bases not matched to a gene: 4. Germline assignment: CDR1 MGHDK and CDR2 SYGVNS. The CDR3 extends over 13 amino acids. Here the CDR3 DNA reads TGTGCCAGCACCGGACAGGCAAACACTGAAGCTTTCTTT. As protein: CASTGQANTEAFF. Full variable domain (remainder filled in from reference TRBV25-1 and TRBJ1-1): EADIYQTPRYLVIGTGKKITLECSQTMGHDKMYWYQQDPGMELHLIHYSYGVNSTEKGDLSSESTVSRIRTEHFPLTLESARPSHTSQYLCASTGQANTEAFFGQGTRLTVV.

This clone was found a few times. One end of the junction varies from germline; a read error may be responsible. The genes are TRBV4-1 and TRBJ1-3, with D maybe TRBD1 (5 bases). CDR3 size: 15 residues. Per germline, CDR1 MGHRA and CDR2 YSYEKL. Here the CDR3 DNA reads TGCGCCAGCAACCAAGTGCCAGGGTCGGGAAACACCATATATTTT. Translation: CASNQVPGSGNTIYF.

The rearrangement links TRBV11-2 to TRBJ2-5, with TRBD2 matching over 8 bases. V lost 1 base, J lost 3 bases, and 1 base stayed unmatched. There are 14 residues in the CDR3. In germline, CDR1 is SGHAT, CDR2 FQNNGV. The CDR3 sequence: CASSLAGGKETQYF. The CDR3 DNA sequence: TGTGCCAGCAGCTTAGCGGGGGGGAAAGAGACCCAGTACTTC.

The chain joins TRBV5-1 to TRBJ1-1, with a possible D match to TRBD1 (6 bases). The CDR3 covers 15 residues. Germline V lookup: CDR1 SGHRS, CDR2 YFSETQ. V was pared by 2 bases and J by 6 bases, with 17 bases between. As DNA, the CDR3 is TGCGCCAGCAGCTTACAAGGGGGGGCTCCGGCTGAAGCTTTCTTT. Protein sequence: CASSLQGGAPAEAFF.

The chain is built from TRBV29-1 and TRBJ2-5; possibly TRBD2 for D (5 bases). V gave up 3 bases and J gave up 1 base, with 9 bases separating them. This CDR3 is 13 amino acids long. The germline V gene encodes CDR1 SQVTM and CDR2 ANQGSEA. DNA for the CDR3: TGCAGCGTTGACTGGGAGCGCCAAGAGACCCAGTACTTC. Its protein is CSVDWERQETQYF. Complete variable domain (other parts from reference TRBV29-1 and TRBJ2-5): SAVISQKPSRDICQRGTSLTIQCQVDSQVTMMFWYRQQPGQSLTLIATANQGSEATYESGFVIDKFPISRPNLTFSTLTVSNMSPEDSSIYLCSVDWERQETQYFGPGTRLLVL.

DNA of the CDR3: TGTGCCAGCAGTCGTACAGGGGACTTTAACACCTTC. Its translation: CASSRTGDFNTF. This chain uses TRBV27 with TRBJ1-2; 7 bases line up with TRBD1. The length of the CDR3 is 12 residues. J lost 12 bases, V lost 5 bases, and 9 bases had no gene match. Germline assignment: CDR1 MNHEY and CDR2 SMNVEV (reference sequence).

The J gene is TRBJ1-1, the V gene TRBV2; D not resolved. CDR3 size: 11 residues. The germline gives CDR1 SNHLY, CDR2 FYNNEI. Trimming shortened V by 3 bases and J by 11 bases, and 10 bases separated the two germline ends. The CDR3 DNA is TGTGCCAGCAGTGAGAACCGGCGGGCTTTCTTT. This translates into CASSENRRAFF. The variable domain in full, completed from reference TRBV2 and TRBJ1-1, reads EPEVTQTPSHQVTQMGQEVILRCVPISNHLYFYWYRQILGQKVEFLVSFYNNEISEKSEIFDDQFSVERPDGSNFTLKIRSTKLEDSAMYFCASSENRRAFFGQGTRLTVV.

This clone showed up just a few times. The chain is built from TRBV5-6 and TRBJ2-1; 8 bases fit TRBD2. Per germline, CDR1 SGHDT and CDR2 YYEEEE. V shed 1 base and J 9 bases; nucleotides not matched to a gene: 12. This CDR3 is 16 amino acids long. In DNA form, the CDR3 reads TGTGCCAGCAGCTTGAATCAGAGCGGGGGAGCGATTGAGCAGTTCTTC. Protein product: CASSLNQSGGAIEQFF.

The chain employs TRBV10-3 and TRBJ2-2; 7 bases map to TRBD2. The CDR3 has 16 residues. The J segment lost 4 bases and the V segment lost 0 bases, leaving 5 bases of the junction unmatched. Germline CDR1 and CDR2: ENHRY and SYGVKD. CDR3: CAISESGGTTTGELFF. The CDR3 coding sequence is TGTGCCATCAGTGAGTCTGGGGGGACTACCACCGGGGAGCTGTTTTTT.

This clone was seen a handful of times. CDR3 region: CASSQASHGTESLTQYF. In DNA, the CDR3 is TGTGCCAGCAGCCAAGCCTCACATGGGACAGAGAGTCTTACGCAGTATTTT. The chain couples TRBV4-2 to TRBJ2-3; 7 bases match TRBD1. Germline V lookup: CDR1 LGHNA, CDR2 YNFKEQ. CDR3 length: 17 residues. The J segment lost 8 bases and the V segment lost 1 base, leaving 15 bases of the junction unmatched.

This clone was counted once. The rearrangement joins TRBV28 to TRBJ2-3, with TRBD1 as a possible D gene (5 bases). There are 16 residues in the CDR3. The V gene lost 5 bases and the J gene lost 2 bases, with 17 bases spanning the gap. Looked up from germline, CDR1 is MDHEN and CDR2 is SYDVKM. CDR3 residues: CASSNRGYLITDTQYF. Written as DNA, the CDR3 is TGTGCCAGCAGTAATAGGGGTTATCTTATCACAGATACGCAGTATTTT.

The rearrangement uses TRBV14 and TRBJ1-1; 10 nucleotides agree with TRBD1. The CDR3 length is 15 residues. With 1 base clipped from V and 8 bases from J, the junction kept 7 bases outside the gene matches. Germline V lookup: CDR1 SGHDN, CDR2 FVKESK. Here the CDR3 reads CASSQVGTGVSEAFF. The CDR3 DNA reads TGTGCCAGCAGCCAAGTAGGGACAGGGGTTTCCGAAGCTTTCTTT.

The chain joins TRBV10-2 to TRBJ1-5, with 9 positions matching TRBD1. From germline, CDR1 is WSHSY and CDR2 SAAADI. Unmatched junction bases numbered 5, after V lost 2 bases and J lost 6 bases. The CDR3 has 15 amino acids. The CDR3 here is CASSEGDRVGQPQHF. The CDR3 region has the DNA TGCGCCAGCAGTGAGGGGGACAGGGTAGGTCAGCCCCAGCATTTT.

The chain recombines TRBV5-1 with TRBJ2-1; 9 nucleotides line up with TRBD2. The CDR3 is 15 residues long. Unmatched junction bases numbered 5, after V lost 3 bases and J lost 4 bases. The germline CDR1 and CDR2 sequences are SGHRS and YFSETQ. The CDR3 DNA follows: TGCGCCAGCAGCTACGGTACTAGCGGGTACAATGAGCAGTTCTTC. Residues: CASSYGTSGYNEQFF.

The rearrangement links TRBV4-1 to TRBJ1-2; D call uncertain. CDR3 length equals 15 residues. In germline, CDR1 is MGHRA, CDR2 YSYEKL. Trimming removed 3 bases from V and 4 bases from J, with 15 bases in between. CDR3 coding DNA: TGCGCCAGCAGCCATGGCCAACCGAACCTCTATGGCTACACCTTC. Protein: CASSHGQPNLYGYTF.

V is TRBV18 and J is TRBJ1-1, with D possibly matching TRBD1 (5 bases). Per the germline V gene, CDR1 is KGHSH and CDR2 is LQKENI. The V end lost 1 base, the J end lost 6 bases, and 12 bases lay between the germline ends. This CDR3 is built from 14 residues. CDR3 DNA: TGTGCCAGCTCACCACGGCAGGGTAGTCCTGAAGCTTTCTTT. Its protein product is CASSPRQGSPEAFF.

CDR3 protein: CASSQLTAEVWNTEAFF. For the CDR3, the DNA is TGCGCCAGCAGCCAACTCACCGCCGAGGTTTGGAACACTGAAGCTTTCTTT. The chain employs TRBV4-1 and TRBJ1-1, with D unclear. V lost 2 bases, J lost 1 base, and 17 bases lay in between. The germline CDR1 and CDR2 sequences are MGHRA and YSYEKL. CDR3 size: 17 residues.

The sample holds one count of this clone. The rearrangement joins TRBV4-2 to TRBJ2-7, with 11 positions matching TRBD2. Trimming took 0 bases from V and 3 from J; bases not matched to a gene: 4. The germline gives CDR1 LGHNA, CDR2 YNFKEQ. The CDR3 runs 16 residues. For the CDR3, the DNA is TGTGCCAGCAGCCAAGATCTACTAGCGGGGGACTACGAGCAGTACTTC. It encodes CASSQDLLAGDYEQYF.

The V call is TRBV7-2, the J call TRBJ1-4, with D unclear. Per the germline V gene, CDR1 is SGHTA and CDR2 is FQGNSA. The CDR3 runs 14 residues. V was clipped by 3 bases and J by 8 bases, with 13 bases between them. The CDR3 region has the DNA TGTGCCAGCAGCTTCCTCTCTGGAGGGGAAAAACTGTTTTTT. This gives the protein CASSFLSGGEKLFF. Complete variable domain (other parts from reference TRBV7-2 and TRBJ1-4): GAGVSQSPSNKVTEKGKDVELRCDPISGHTALYWYRQSLGQGLEFLIYFQGNSAPDKSGLPSDRFSAERTGGSVSTLTIQRTQQEDSAVYLCASSFLSGGEKLFFGSGTQLSVL.

The chain is built from TRBV5-1 and TRBJ2-1; TRBD1 matches 9 bases. The V and J ends lost 2 bases and 7 bases, in that order; junction bases with no gene match: 13. CDR3 length equals 17 residues. Germline V gene sequence: CDR1 SGHRS, CDR2 YFSETQ. In DNA form, the CDR3 reads TGCGCCAGCAGCTTCTACTCCACAGGGGGCGCCCCTAATGAGCAGTTCTTC. This translates into CASSFYSTGGAPNEQFF.

The rearrangement links TRBV27 to TRBJ1-1; 7 bases align to TRBD1. The length of the CDR3 is 14 residues. Germline-derived CDR1 and CDR2 are MNHEY and SMNVEV (reference sequence). Trimming at V came to 3 bases and at J to 1 base, leaving 2 bases not matched to a gene. The CDR3 nucleotides are TGTGCCAGCAGTTTGGGACAGAAGAACACTGAAGCTTTCTTT. It yields the protein CASSLGQKNTEAFF.

The rearrangement joins TRBV20-1 to TRBJ2-1; D unresolved. V lost 4 bases and J lost 8, with 9 bases in between. Germline CDR1 is DFQATT and CDR2 is SNEGSKA (reference sequence). CDR3 length equals 11 residues. The DNA for the CDR3 is TGCAGTGCTAACAAATTTGATGAGCAGTTCTTC. It encodes CSANKFDEQFF.

The chain carries TRBV6-1 and TRBJ2-7, with 7 positions matching TRBD1. The V gene end was trimmed by 8 bases and the J gene end by 0 bases; junction bases not matched to a gene: 10. Germline CDR1 MNHNS, CDR2 SASEGT. The CDR3 runs to 15 residues. CDR3: CASPKPGQSSYEQYF. DNA of the CDR3: TGTGCCAGCCCGAAACCGGGACAGTCCTCCTACGAGCAGTACTTC.

This clone was seen a single time. The chain couples TRBV5-8 to TRBJ2-7; TRBD1 matches 10 bases. The CDR3 is 14 amino acids. V shed 4 bases and J 5 bases; nucleotides not matched to a gene: 6. CDR1 and CDR2 (germline): SGHTS, YDEGEE. The CDR3 sequence is CASSRDRGEHEQYF. CDR3 coding DNA: TGTGCCAGCAGCCGGGACAGGGGAGAGCACGAGCAGTACTTC. Looking up the rest from reference TRBV5-8 and TRBJ2-7 gives the full variable domain: EAGVTQSPTHLIKTRGQQATLRCSPISGHTSVYWYQQALGLGLQFLLWYDEGEERNRGNFPPRFSGRQFPNYSSELNVNALELEDSALYLCASSRDRGEHEQYFGPGTRLTVT.

The chain joins TRBV19 to TRBJ1-1; D not certain. With 10 bases removed from V and 4 bases from J, the gap between germline ends came to 16 bases. CDR1 is LNHDA and CDR2 is SQIVND in the germline V gene (reference sequence). The CDR3 length is 13 residues. The CDR3 DNA is TGTGCCATACATGGACGGGGAAGCACTGAAGCTTTCTTT. Amino acid sequence: CAIHGRGSTEAFF.

This chain joins TRBV7-2 and TRBJ2-7, with D unresolved. V was shortened by 2 bases and J by 9 bases, with 14 bases between the two germline ends. The CDR3 consists of 13 residues. The germline CDR1 and CDR2 sequences are SGHTA and FQGNSA. The DNA of the CDR3 is TGTGCCAGCAGCTTATCAGTCCTACGAGGGCAGTACTTC. This gives the protein CASSLSVLRGQYF.

This clone was seen a few times. This chain uses TRBV28 with TRBJ2-3; 7 nucleotides agree with TRBD2. The germline gives CDR1 MDHEN, CDR2 SYDVKM. The V and J ends lost 6 bases and 2 bases, in that order; junction bases with no gene match: 5. The length of the CDR3 is 14 residues. Written as DNA, the CDR3 is TGTGCCAGCAGCACCGGACTAGTCACAGATACGCAGTATTTT. Translated, it gives CASSTGLVTDTQYF. Full variable domain (missing parts from reference TRBV28 and TRBJ2-3): DVKVTQSSRYLVKRTGEKVFLECVQDMDHENMFWYRQDPGLGLRLIYFSYDVKMKEKGDIPEGYSVSREKKERFSLILESASTNQTSMYLCASSTGLVTDTQYFGPGTRLTVL.